Below are 28 T cell receptor beta chains sequenced from a single sample in a study of T cells in Graves' hyperthyroidism and ophthalmopathy. RNA transcripts served as the template for amplifying TCR beta CDR3 regions. First-round RT-PCR with HTBI primers amplified the TCR CDR3 region. MiXCR, run by TCRdb on the multiplex PCR reads, gives a single entry per CDR3 protein. The sample lists a few hundred thousand distinct CDR3 sequences, more than 12% seen once, with 30% to 35% in the top ten. Sequencing was performed on blood. The receptors stem from a woman in her 30s with Graves' hyperthyroidism.

This clonotype has more than one count but fewer than ten. J is TRBJ2-2 and V is TRBV29-1; D possibly corresponds to TRBD2 (6 bases). Germline loops: CDR1 SQVTM, CDR2 ANQGSEA. Trimming stripped 5 bases from V and 1 base from J, with 17 bases between. The CDR3 is made up of 16 amino acids. The chain's CDR3 is CSVLGLEGLNTGELFF. CDR3 DNA sequence: TGCAGCGTTCTAGGCCTTGAGGGACTGAACACCGGGGAGCTGTTTTTT.

In its sample, this clonotype was seen many times. The chain combines TRBV27 with TRBJ2-3; 8 bases align to TRBD2. Trimming took 6 bases from V and 6 from J; bases not matched to a gene: 5. Per the germline V gene, CDR1 is MNHEY and CDR2 is SMNVEV (reference sequence). This CDR3 has 13 residues. The CDR3 here is CASSLAGPDTQYF. In DNA form, the CDR3 reads TGTGCCAGCAGCTTAGCGGGACCTGATACGCAGTATTTT.

This clonotype turned up a few times. The V call is TRBV20-1, the J call TRBJ2-5; 12 bases match TRBD2. The germline V gene encodes CDR1 DFQATT and CDR2 SNEGSKA (reference sequence). V dropped 6 bases and J dropped 7; count of bases not matched to a gene: 15. The CDR3 has 16 amino acids. The DNA of the CDR3 is TGCAGTGCCCCAAGGACTAGCGGGGACCCTAGTATGACCCAGTACTTC. Translated, it gives CSAPRTSGDPSMTQYF.

This rearrangement joins TRBV12-3 or TRBV12-4 to TRBJ1-1; TRBD1 is a possible D gene (6 bases). The CDR3 totals 12 residues. The ends were cut back, 1 base at V and 9 bases at J, with 9 bases in the middle. CDR3 sequence: CASSLGQAKAFF. For the CDR3, the DNA is TGTGCCAGCAGTTTAGGACAGGCTAAAGCTTTCTTT.

This clonotype has only a few counts. V and J are TRBV3-1 and TRBJ2-7; TRBD1 is a possible D gene (6 bases). Deletions cut 4 bases from V and 2 bases from J, with 15 bases between. CDR1 and CDR2 (germline): LGHDT, YNNKEL (reference sequence). The CDR3 consists of 15 residues. CDR3 residues: CASSPGNQGPYEQYF. The CDR3 region has the DNA TGTGCCAGCAGCCCCGGCAATCAGGGGCCCTACGAGCAGTACTTC.

This clonotype was seen a few times. The chain couples TRBV5-1 to TRBJ1-1; D gene uncertain. CDR3 length equals 14 residues. Germline values: CDR1 SGHRS, CDR2 YFSETQ. V was clipped by 0 bases and J by 4 bases, with 10 bases between them. DNA for the CDR3: TGCGCCAGCAGCTTGGGGGGAGGGCCCACTGAAGCTTTCTTT. Residues: CASSLGGGPTEAFF.

This clonotype was recorded a few times. The chain couples TRBV5-1 to TRBJ2-7, with 7 bases identical to TRBD1. From germline, CDR1 is SGHRS and CDR2 YFSETQ. Unmatched junction bases numbered 4, after V lost 1 base and J lost 3 bases. The CDR3 totals 14 residues. In nucleotides, the CDR3 is TGCGCCAGCAGCTTGTTAGGGGGCGACTACGAGCAGTACTTC. Encoded protein: CASSLLGGDYEQYF.

J is TRBJ2-2 and V is TRBV24-1, with 8 bases fitting TRBD2. V was clipped by 0 bases and J by 0 bases; unmatched bases: 2. Germline CDR1 reads KGHDR; CDR2 reads SFDVKD. This CDR3 has 17 residues. This CDR3 is CATSDLERGTNTGELFF. The CDR3 region has the DNA TGTGCCACCAGTGATTTGGAGCGGGGGACGAACACCGGGGAGCTGTTTTTT.

This clonotype appeared many times. The chain couples TRBV19 to TRBJ2-2; no clear D. The germline V and J ends were trimmed by 1 base and 2 bases, with 5 bases remaining between them. This CDR3 spans 14 amino acids. CDR1 and CDR2 from the germline V gene are LNHDA and SQIVND (reference sequence). The CDR3 loop is CASSIGGNTGELFF. The DNA of the CDR3 is TGTGCCAGTAGTATAGGGGGAAACACCGGGGAGCTGTTTTTT.

This clonotype showed up just a few times. The genes are TRBV27 and TRBJ2-1; D is unresolved. The CDR3 loop spans 13 amino acids. V lost 3 bases and J lost 6, with 9 bases in between. The germline V gene has CDR1 MNHEY and CDR2 SMNVEV (reference sequence). The CDR3 region has the DNA TGTGCCAGCAGTTTTCTAGATATCAATGAGCAGTTCTTC. This encodes CASSFLDINEQFF.

This clonotype has a count of ten or more. The chain recombines TRBV7-2 with TRBJ2-5; 10 bases line up with TRBD2. V gave up 1 base and J gave up 9 bases; unmatched junction bases: 11. This CDR3 contains 16 residues. Germline loops: CDR1 SGHTA, CDR2 FQGNSA. Here the CDR3 reads CASSLEGGTSAQSQYF. CDR3 DNA: TGTGCCAGCAGCTTAGAGGGTGGGACTAGCGCCCAATCCCAGTACTTC.

This clonotype occurred many times. This sequence joins TRBV6-2 or TRBV6-3 and TRBJ2-1; 9 nucleotides align to TRBD1. In germline, CDR1 is MNHEY, CDR2 SVGEGT. The CDR3 consists of 16 residues. The V and J ends lost 5 bases and 1 base, in that order; junction bases with no gene match: 6. The CDR3 DNA follows: TGTGCCAGCAGTCGCCAGACAGGGGGTTCCTACAATGAGCAGTTCTTC. Its protein is CASSRQTGGSYNEQFF.

This clonotype showed up many times. The genes are TRBV3-1 and TRBJ1-1; D is perhaps TRBD1 (5 bases). Trimming removed 4 bases at V and 3 bases at J, with 12 bases between. The germline gives CDR1 LGHDT, CDR2 YNNKEL (reference sequence). The length of the CDR3 is 14 residues. The CDR3 region has the DNA TGTGCCAGCAGCCGAGGGCTGGGGGACACTGAAGCTTTCTTT. Its translation is CASSRGLGDTEAFF. Based on the CDR3 plus reference TRBV3-1 and TRBJ1-1, the full variable domain is DTAVSQTPKYLVTQMGNDKSIKCEQNLGHDTMYWYKQDSKKFLKIMFSYNNKELIINETVPNRFSPKSPDKAHLNLHINSLELGDSAVYFCASSRGLGDTEAFFGQGTRLTVV.

This clonotype was counted only a few times. The chain couples TRBV6-1 to TRBJ2-7; TRBD2 matches at 8 bases. The CDR3 consists of 14 residues. With 7 bases clipped from V and 2 bases from J, the junction kept 7 bases outside the gene matches. CDR1 and CDR2 (germline): MNHNS, SASEGT. CDR3 nucleotides: TGTGCCAGCAAAAATTTAGCGGGACCCTACGAGCAGTACTTC. Its protein product is CASKNLAGPYEQYF.

This chain links TRBV29-1 with TRBJ1-4; weak D call: TRBD1 (6 bases). From germline, CDR1 is SQVTM and CDR2 ANQGSEA. Trimming shortened V by 3 bases and J by 7 bases, and 9 bases separated the two germline ends. This CDR3 has 12 residues. DNA for the CDR3: TGCAGCGTTGACAGGGGTAGTGAAAAACTGTTTTTT. Residues: CSVDRGSEKLFF.

This clonotype was detected ten times or more. The V and J genes are TRBV2 and TRBJ2-3; no firm D call. V was pared by 6 bases and J by 2 bases, with 9 bases between. Germline CDR1 is SNHLY and CDR2 is FYNNEI. The CDR3 is 13 residues long. DNA of the CDR3: TGTGCCAGCAGAGGGTGGGCCACAGATACGCAGTATTTT. Translation: CASRGWATDTQYF.

In its sample, this clonotype was seen a few times. Here the CDR3 reads CASSLGPESGTQYF. The CDR3 DNA is TGTGCCAGCAGCTTGGGGCCTGAGAGCGGGACGCAGTATTTT. The chain is built from TRBV5-4 and TRBJ2-3; TRBD2 is a possible D gene (6 bases). Germline CDR1 and CDR2: SGHNT and YYREEE (reference sequence). Between the trimmed V and J ends, which lost 0 bases and 9 bases, there was a span of 14 bases. The CDR3 loop spans 14 amino acids. The entire variable domain, with the rest obtained from reference TRBV5-4 and TRBJ2-3, is as follows: ETGVTQSPTHLIKTRGQQVTLRCSSQSGHNTVSWYQQALGQGPQFIFQYYREEENGRGNFPPRFSGLQFPNYSSELNVNALELDDSALYLCASSLGPESGTQYFGPGTRLTVL.

The chain employs TRBV30 and TRBJ2-1, with D perhaps TRBD2 (6 bases). Trimming shortened V by 2 bases and J by 7 bases, and 15 bases separated the two germline ends. CDR1 and CDR2 from the germline V gene are GTSNPN and SVGIG (reference sequence). The CDR3 is 14 amino acids. CDR3 nucleotide sequence: TGTGCCTGGAGTATGGGGGGTTCAGGGAATGAGCAGTTCTTC. This sequence encodes CAWSMGGSGNEQFF.

The CDR3: CASSQRTSGGGNEQFF. CDR3 coding DNA: TGTGCCAGCAGCCAAAGGACTAGCGGAGGGGGCAATGAGCAGTTCTTC. This sequence joins TRBV4-2 and TRBJ2-1, with 10 nucleotides matching TRBD2. V shed 2 bases, J shed 6 bases, and the junction held 7 bases outside the gene matches. CDR3 length equals 16 residues. CDR1 is LGHNA and CDR2 is YNFKEQ in the germline V gene.

This chain uses TRBV19 with TRBJ2-7; D is undetermined. The CDR3 loop spans 15 amino acids. Trimming took 5 bases from V and 1 from J, leaving 15 bases between them. Germline-derived CDR1 and CDR2 are LNHDA and SQIVND (reference sequence). The CDR3: CASSSGAMGSYEQYF. The CDR3 coding sequence is TGTGCCAGTAGTTCTGGCGCAATGGGGTCCTACGAGCAGTACTTC.

This clonotype occurred a few times. The rearrangement joins TRBV20-1 to TRBJ2-2; the D gene is possibly TRBD2 (5 bases). Germline CDR1 reads DFQATT; CDR2 reads SNEGSKA (reference sequence). The CDR3 sequence is 16 residues long. With 0 bases removed from V and 1 base from J, the gap between germline ends came to 12 bases. The CDR3 sequence is CSARDEGELNTGELFF. CDR3 bases: TGCAGTGCTAGAGATGAGGGAGAACTGAACACCGGGGAGCTGTTTTTT.

In this sample, this clonotype turned up a few times. V gene TRBV4-1 combines with J gene TRBJ2-5; 13 bases are shared with TRBD2. The CDR3 sequence is 18 residues long. Germline V gene sequence: CDR1 MGHRA, CDR2 YSYEKL. J gave up 1 base and V 1 base, and 6 bases lay outside the gene matches. CDR3 coding DNA: TGCGCCAGCAGCCAAGCCTTACTAGCGGGAGGGGGCCAAGAGACCCAGTACTTC. The encoded protein is CASSQALLAGGGQETQYF.

The sample holds a few counts of this clonotype. J is TRBJ1-4 and V is TRBV5-1; D is perhaps TRBD1 (5 bases). Per the germline V gene, CDR1 is SGHRS and CDR2 is YFSETQ. The length of the CDR3 is 14 residues. V was trimmed by 0 bases and J by 5 bases, leaving 8 bases between them. The DNA of the CDR3 is TGCGCCAGCAGCTTGGGACAGCAAAATGAAAAACTGTTTTTT. Residues: CASSLGQQNEKLFF.

This clonotype was observed a handful of times. The chain carries TRBV2 and TRBJ2-2; the D gene is possibly TRBD2 (5 bases). The CDR3 extends over 13 amino acids. The germline CDR1 and CDR2 sequences are SNHLY and FYNNEI. V dropped 0 bases and J dropped 9 bases, with 8 bases sitting between them. CDR3 sequence: CASSEASGRELFF. CDR3 sequence (DNA): TGTGCCAGCAGTGAAGCTTCCGGGAGGGAGCTGTTTTTT.

This sequence joins TRBV28 and TRBJ1-5; D not certain. Deletions cut 5 bases from V and 9 bases from J, with 17 bases between. Germline assignment: CDR1 MDHEN and CDR2 SYDVKM. The CDR3 is 14 amino acids. CDR3 in amino acids: CASSLGLKSWPQHF. CDR3 bases: TGTGCCAGCAGTCTTGGCCTCAAATCCTGGCCCCAGCATTTT. Looking up the rest from reference TRBV28 and TRBJ1-5 gives the full variable domain: DVKVTQSSRYLVKRTGEKVFLECVQDMDHENMFWYRQDPGLGLRLIYFSYDVKMKEKGDIPEGYSVSREKKERFSLILESASTNQTSMYLCASSLGLKSWPQHFGDGTRLSIL.

The rearrangement uses TRBV9 and TRBJ2-1; 13 nucleotides align to TRBD2. The junction had 2 bases not matched to a gene; V was cut back by 5 bases and J by 9 bases. CDR3 length: 13 amino acids. The V gene's germline CDR1 is SGDLS and CDR2 YYNGEE. The CDR3 coding sequence is TGTGCCAGCAGTTGGACTAGCGGGAGTGAGCAGTTCTTC. It specifies CASSWTSGSEQFF.

This clonotype turned up a few times. The genes are TRBV29-1 and TRBJ2-1; 12 nucleotides align to TRBD2. The J segment lost 4 bases and the V segment lost 3 bases, leaving 13 bases of the junction unmatched. The CDR3 length is 18 residues. Looked up from germline, CDR1 is SQVTM and CDR2 is ANQGSEA. CDR3 in DNA: TGCAGCGTTGAGGACGGACTAGCGGGACAAACACCGTACAATGAGCAGTTCTTC. Amino acids: CSVEDGLAGQTPYNEQFF.

This clonotype has more than one count but fewer than ten. The rearrangement links TRBV10-1 to TRBJ1-2; D is perhaps TRBD1 (6 bases). The CDR3 totals 13 residues. The V gene's germline CDR1 is WNHNN and CDR2 SYGVQD (reference sequence). The V end was cut by 3 bases, the J end by 2 bases, with 7 bases between. The CDR3 bases are TGCGCCAGCAGTGAAGGACAGAACTATGGCTACACCTTC. Protein product: CASSEGQNYGYTF.